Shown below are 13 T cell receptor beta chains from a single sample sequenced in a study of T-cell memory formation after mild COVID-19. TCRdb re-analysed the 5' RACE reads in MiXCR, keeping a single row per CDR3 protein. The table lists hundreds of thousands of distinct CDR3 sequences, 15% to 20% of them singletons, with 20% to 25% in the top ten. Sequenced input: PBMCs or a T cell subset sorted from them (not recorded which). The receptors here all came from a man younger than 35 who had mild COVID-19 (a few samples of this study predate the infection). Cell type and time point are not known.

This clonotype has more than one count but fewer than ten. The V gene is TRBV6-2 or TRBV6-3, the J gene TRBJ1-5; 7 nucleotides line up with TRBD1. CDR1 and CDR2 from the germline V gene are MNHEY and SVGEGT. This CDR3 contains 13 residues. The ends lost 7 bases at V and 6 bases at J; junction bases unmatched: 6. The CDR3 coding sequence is TGTGCCAGCACCAACGCAGGGGGTCAGCCCCAGCATTTT. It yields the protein CASTNAGGQPQHF.

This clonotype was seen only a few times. In nucleotides, the CDR3 is TGCGCCAGCAGCACCCGGGACAGGGCCAATTCACCCCTCCACTTT. This translates into CASSTRDRANSPLHF. The chain employs TRBV4-1 and TRBJ1-6, with 9 bases lining up with TRBD1. This CDR3 region has 15 residues. From germline, CDR1 is MGHRA and CDR2 YSYEKL. V lost 5 bases and J lost 7; bases outside the gene matches: 6.

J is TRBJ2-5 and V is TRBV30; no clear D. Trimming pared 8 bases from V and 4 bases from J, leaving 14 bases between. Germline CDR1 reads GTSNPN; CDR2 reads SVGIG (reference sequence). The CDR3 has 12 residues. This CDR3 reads CANNSFRETQYF. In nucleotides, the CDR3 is TGTGCCAACAATAGCTTCCGAGAGACCCAGTACTTC.

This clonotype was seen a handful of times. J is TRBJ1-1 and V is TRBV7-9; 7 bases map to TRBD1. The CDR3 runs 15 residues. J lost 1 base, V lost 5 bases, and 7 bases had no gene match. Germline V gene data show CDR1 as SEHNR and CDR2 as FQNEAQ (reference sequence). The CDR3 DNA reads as TGTGCCAGCAGCCCGCCCGGGACAGCGAACACTGAAGCTTTCTTT. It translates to CASSPPGTANTEAFF.

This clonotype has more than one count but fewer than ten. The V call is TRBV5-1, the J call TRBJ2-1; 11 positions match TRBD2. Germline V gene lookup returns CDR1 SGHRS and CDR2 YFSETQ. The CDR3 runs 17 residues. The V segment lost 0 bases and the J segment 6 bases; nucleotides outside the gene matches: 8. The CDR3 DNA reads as TGCGCCAGCAGCTTGGCCGTAGGGCTAGCGGGGGGCAATGAGCAGTTCTTC. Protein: CASSLAVGLAGGNEQFF. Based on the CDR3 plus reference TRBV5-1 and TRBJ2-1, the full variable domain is KAGVTQTPRYLIKTRGQQVTLSCSPISGHRSVSWYQQTPGQGLQFLFEYFSETQRNKGNFPGRFSGRQFSNSRSEMNVSTLELGDSALYLCASSLAVGLAGGNEQFFGPGTRLTVL.

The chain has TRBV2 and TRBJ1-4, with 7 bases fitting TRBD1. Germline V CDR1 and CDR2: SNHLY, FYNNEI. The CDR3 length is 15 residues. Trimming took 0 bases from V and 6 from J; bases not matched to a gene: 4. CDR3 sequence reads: CASSEAGGGYEKLFF. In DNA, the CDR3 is TGTGCCAGCAGTGAAGCAGGAGGGGGCTATGAAAAACTGTTTTTT. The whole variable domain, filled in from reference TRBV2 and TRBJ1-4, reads EPEVTQTPSHQVTQMGQEVILRCVPISNHLYFYWYRQILGQKVEFLVSFYNNEISEKSEIFDDQFSVERPDGSNFTLKIRSTKLEDSAMYFCASSEAGGGYEKLFFGSGTQLSVL.

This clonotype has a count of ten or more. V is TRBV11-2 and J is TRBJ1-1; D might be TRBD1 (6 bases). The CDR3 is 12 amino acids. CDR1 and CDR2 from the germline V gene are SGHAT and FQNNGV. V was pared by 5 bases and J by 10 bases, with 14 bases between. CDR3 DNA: TGTGCCAGCAGCCCCGGGGGCCAACGAGCTTTCTTT. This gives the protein CASSPGGQRAFF.

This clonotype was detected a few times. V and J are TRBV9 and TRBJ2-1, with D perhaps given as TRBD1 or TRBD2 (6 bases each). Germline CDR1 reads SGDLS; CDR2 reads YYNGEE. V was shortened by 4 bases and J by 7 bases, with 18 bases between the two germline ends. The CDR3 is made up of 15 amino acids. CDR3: CASSQGGGWRNEQFF. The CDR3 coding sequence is TGTGCCAGCAGCCAAGGAGGGGGGTGGAGGAATGAGCAGTTCTTC.

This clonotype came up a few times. The CDR3 spells CASSLWGQQETQYF. The DNA of the CDR3 is TGTGCCAGCAGTTTATGGGGACAGCAAGAGACCCAGTACTTC. This chain links TRBV28 with TRBJ2-5; 7 bases align to TRBD1. Germline values: CDR1 MDHEN, CDR2 SYDVKM. This CDR3 contains 14 residues. Trimming removed 0 bases from V and 2 bases from J; junction bases left unmatched: 0.

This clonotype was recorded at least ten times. DNA for the CDR3: TGCAGTGCTAGAGCCCTCCAGGGGAATCAGCCCCAGCATTTT. Protein: CSARALQGNQPQHF. The rearrangement uses TRBV20-1 and TRBJ1-5, with a possible D match to TRBD1 (6 bases). Trimming took off 1 base at V and 4 bases at J, with 11 bases between the two ends. Per the germline V gene, CDR1 is DFQATT and CDR2 is SNEGSKA (reference sequence). The CDR3 is 14 amino acids.

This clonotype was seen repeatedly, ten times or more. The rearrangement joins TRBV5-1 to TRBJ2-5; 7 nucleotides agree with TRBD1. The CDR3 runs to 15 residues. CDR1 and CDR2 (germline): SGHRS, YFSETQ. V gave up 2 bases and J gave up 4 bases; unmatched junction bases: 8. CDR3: CASSFSTGARETQYF. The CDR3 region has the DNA TGCGCCAGCAGCTTTTCAACAGGGGCTAGAGAGACCCAGTACTTC.

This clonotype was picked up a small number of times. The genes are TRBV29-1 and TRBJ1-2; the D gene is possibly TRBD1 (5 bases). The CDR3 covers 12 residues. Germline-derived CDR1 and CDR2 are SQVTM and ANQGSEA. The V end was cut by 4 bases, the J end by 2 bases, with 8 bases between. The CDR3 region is CSVVWGNYGYTF. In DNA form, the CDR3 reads TGCAGCGTTGTTTGGGGGAACTATGGCTACACCTTC.

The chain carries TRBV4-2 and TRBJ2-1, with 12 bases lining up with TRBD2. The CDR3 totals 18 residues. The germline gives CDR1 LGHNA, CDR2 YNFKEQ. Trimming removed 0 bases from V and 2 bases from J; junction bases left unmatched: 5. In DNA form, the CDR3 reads TGTGCCAGCAGCCAAGACTCGACTAGCGGGGGTCCCTACAATGAGCAGTTCTTC. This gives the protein CASSQDSTSGGPYNEQFF.